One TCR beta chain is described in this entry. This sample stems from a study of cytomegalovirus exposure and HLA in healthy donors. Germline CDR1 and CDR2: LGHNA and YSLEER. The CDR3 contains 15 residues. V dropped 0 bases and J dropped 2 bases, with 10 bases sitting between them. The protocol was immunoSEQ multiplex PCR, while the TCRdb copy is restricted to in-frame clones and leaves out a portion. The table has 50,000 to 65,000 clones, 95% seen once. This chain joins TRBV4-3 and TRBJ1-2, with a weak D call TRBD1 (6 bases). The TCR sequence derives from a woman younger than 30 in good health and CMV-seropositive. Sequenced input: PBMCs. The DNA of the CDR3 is TGCGCCAGCAGCCAAGATCGAACAGGGAACTATGGCTACACCTTC. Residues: CASSQDRTGNYGYTF.